A single T cell receptor beta chain is shown here with its context. CDR3 length: 14 residues. Per germline, CDR1 MNHEY and CDR2 SMNVEV (reference sequence). V was pared by 6 bases and J by 6 bases, with 18 bases between. Sequencing was performed with immunoSEQ multiplex PCR; in TCRdb, only in-frame clones are kept and a portion is missing. There are 130,000 or so clones in the sample; around 81% occur only once, and roughly 1.4% lies in the top ten. This sample was taken from a study of blood T cell repertoires in COVID-19. The sequenced sample consisted of peripheral blood. The V gene is TRBV27, the J gene TRBJ2-7; possible D gene TRBD1, 7 bases. This TCR came from a human donor in a cohort sampled during active COVID-19. CDR3 coding DNA: TGTGCCAGCAGGCCAGACAGGGACTTCTTCGAGCAGTACTTC. Its translation: CASRPDRDFFEQYF.